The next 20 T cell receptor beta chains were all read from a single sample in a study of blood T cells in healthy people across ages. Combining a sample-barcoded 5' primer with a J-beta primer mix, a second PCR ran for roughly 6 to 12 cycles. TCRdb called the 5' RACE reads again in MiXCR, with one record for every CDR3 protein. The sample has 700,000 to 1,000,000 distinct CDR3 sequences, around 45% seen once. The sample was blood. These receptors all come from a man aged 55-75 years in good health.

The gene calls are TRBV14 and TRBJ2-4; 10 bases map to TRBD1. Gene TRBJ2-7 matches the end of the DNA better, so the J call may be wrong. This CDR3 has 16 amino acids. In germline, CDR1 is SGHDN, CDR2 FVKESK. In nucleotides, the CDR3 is TGTGCCAGCAGCCAAAGCCGGGACAGGGGATCCAACGAGCAGTACTTC. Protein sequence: CASSQSRDRGSNEQYF.

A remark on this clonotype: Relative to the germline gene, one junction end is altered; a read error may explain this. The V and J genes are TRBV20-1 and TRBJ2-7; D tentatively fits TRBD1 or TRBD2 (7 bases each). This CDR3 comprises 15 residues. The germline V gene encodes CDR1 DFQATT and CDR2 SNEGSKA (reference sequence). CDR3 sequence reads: CSARGGSRNSYGQYF. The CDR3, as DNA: TGCAGTGCCAGGGGGGGTAGCCGAAACTCCTACGGGCAGTACTTC.

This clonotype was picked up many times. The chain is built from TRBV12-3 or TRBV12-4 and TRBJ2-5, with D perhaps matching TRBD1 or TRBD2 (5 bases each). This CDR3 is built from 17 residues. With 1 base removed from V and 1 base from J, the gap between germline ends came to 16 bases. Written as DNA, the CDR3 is TGTGCCAGCAGTTTAGGCGGAGCAGGGAGCATCCAAGAGACCCAGTACTTC. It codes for CASSLGGAGSIQETQYF.

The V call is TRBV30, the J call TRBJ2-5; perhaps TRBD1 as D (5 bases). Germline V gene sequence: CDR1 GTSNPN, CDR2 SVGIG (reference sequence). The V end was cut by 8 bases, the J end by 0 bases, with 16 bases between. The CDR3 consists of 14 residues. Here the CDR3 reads CATSNRQYQETQYF. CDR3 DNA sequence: TGTGCCACAAGTAACAGGCAGTACCAAGAGACCCAGTACTTC.

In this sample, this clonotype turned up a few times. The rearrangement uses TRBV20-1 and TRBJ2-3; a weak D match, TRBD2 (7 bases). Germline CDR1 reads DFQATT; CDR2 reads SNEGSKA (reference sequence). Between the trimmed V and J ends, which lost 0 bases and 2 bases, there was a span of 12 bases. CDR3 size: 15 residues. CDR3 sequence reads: CSARERGPLTDTQYF. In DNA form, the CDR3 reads TGCAGTGCTAGAGAGCGGGGGCCCCTCACAGATACGCAGTATTTT.

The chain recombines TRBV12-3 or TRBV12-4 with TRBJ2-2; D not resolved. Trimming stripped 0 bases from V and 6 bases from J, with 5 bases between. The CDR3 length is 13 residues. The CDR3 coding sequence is TGTGCCAGCAGTTTAGCTAGCCCCGGGGAGCTGTTTTTT. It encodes CASSLASPGELFF.

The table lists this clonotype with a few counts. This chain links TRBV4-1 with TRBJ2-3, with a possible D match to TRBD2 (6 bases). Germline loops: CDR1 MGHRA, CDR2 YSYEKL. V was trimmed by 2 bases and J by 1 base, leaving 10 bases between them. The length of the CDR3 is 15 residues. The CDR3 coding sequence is TGCGCCAGCAGCCAATTAGCGGCCCGCACAGATACGCAGTATTTT. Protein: CASSQLAARTDTQYF.

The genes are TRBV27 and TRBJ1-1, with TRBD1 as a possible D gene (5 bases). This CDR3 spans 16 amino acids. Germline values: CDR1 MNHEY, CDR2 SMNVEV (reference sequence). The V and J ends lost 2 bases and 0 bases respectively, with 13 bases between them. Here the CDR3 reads CASSLRGQGVNTEAFF. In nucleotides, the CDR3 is TGTGCCAGCAGTTTAAGGGGCCAGGGTGTGAACACTGAAGCTTTCTTT.

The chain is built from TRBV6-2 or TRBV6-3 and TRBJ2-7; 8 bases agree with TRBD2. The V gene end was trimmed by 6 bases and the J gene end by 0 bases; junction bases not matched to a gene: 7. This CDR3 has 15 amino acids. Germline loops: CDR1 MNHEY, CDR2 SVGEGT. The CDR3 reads CASSYIAGSSYEQYF. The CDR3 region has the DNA TGTGCCAGCAGCTACATAGCGGGGAGCTCCTACGAGCAGTACTTC.

DNA of the CDR3: TGTGCCAGCAGCTCAACAATCGTGTTTGGGGCCAACGTCCTGACTTTC. Protein sequence: CASSSTIVFGANVLTF. The chain is built from TRBV5-8 and TRBJ2-6; no clear D. Deletions cut 3 bases from V and 3 bases from J, with 13 bases between. CDR1 and CDR2 from the germline V gene are SGHTS and YDEGEE. CDR3 length equals 16 residues.

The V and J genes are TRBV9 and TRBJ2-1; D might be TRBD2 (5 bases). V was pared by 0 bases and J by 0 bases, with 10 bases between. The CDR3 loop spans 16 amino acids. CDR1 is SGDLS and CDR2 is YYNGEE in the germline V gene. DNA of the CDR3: TGTGCCAGCAGCGTAGATCCGGGAAGCTCCTACAATGAGCAGTTCTTC. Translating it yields CASSVDPGSSYNEQFF.

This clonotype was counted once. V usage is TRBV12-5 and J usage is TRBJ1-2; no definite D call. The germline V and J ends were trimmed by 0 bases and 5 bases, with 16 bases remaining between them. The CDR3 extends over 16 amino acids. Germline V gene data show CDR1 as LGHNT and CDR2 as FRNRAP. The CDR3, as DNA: TGTGCTAGTGGTTTGGTGGACGGACCTGAACCATATGGCTACACCTTC. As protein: CASGLVDGPEPYGYTF.

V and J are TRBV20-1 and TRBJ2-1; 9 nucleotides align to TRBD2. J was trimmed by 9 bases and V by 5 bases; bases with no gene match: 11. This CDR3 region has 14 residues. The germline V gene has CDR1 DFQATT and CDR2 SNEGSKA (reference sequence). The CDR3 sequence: CSAWGGGGAGEQFF. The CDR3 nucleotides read TGCAGTGCTTGGGGCGGCGGGGGGGCCGGTGAGCAGTTCTTC.

The CDR3 DNA follows: TGTGCCAGCAGGGACAGGGTGAGCAATGAGCAGTTCTTC. This encodes CASRDRVSNEQFF. V gene TRBV27 combines with J gene TRBJ2-1; 8 bases map to TRBD1. The ends lost 6 bases at V and 6 bases at J; junction bases unmatched: 4. The CDR3 totals 13 residues. The germline V gene encodes CDR1 MNHEY and CDR2 SMNVEV (reference sequence).

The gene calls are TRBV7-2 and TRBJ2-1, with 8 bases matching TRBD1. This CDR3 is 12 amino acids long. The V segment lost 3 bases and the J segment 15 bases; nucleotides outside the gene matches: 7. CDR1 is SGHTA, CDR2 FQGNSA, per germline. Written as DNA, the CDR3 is TGTGCCAGCAGCTTGGGACAGGAACTACTGTTCTTC. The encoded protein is CASSLGQELLFF.

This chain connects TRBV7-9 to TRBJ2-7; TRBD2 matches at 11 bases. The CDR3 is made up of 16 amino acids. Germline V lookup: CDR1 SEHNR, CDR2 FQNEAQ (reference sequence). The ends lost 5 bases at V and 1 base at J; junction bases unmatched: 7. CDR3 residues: CASSPGTSGRSYEQYF. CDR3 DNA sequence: TGTGCCAGCAGCCCCGGGACTAGCGGTAGATCCTACGAGCAGTACTTC.

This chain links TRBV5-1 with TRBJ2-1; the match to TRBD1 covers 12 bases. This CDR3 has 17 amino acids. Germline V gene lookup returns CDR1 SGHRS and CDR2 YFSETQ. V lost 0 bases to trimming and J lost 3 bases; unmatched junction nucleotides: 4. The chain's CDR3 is CASSLAGQGAIYNEQFF. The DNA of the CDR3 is TGCGCCAGCAGCTTGGCGGGACAGGGGGCAATCTACAATGAGCAGTTCTTC.

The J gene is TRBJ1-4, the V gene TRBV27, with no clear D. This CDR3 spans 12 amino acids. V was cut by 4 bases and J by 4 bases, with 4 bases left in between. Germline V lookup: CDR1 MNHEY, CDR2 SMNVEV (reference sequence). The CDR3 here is CASSSLNEKLFF. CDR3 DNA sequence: TGTGCCAGCAGTTCCCTTAATGAAAAACTGTTTTTT.

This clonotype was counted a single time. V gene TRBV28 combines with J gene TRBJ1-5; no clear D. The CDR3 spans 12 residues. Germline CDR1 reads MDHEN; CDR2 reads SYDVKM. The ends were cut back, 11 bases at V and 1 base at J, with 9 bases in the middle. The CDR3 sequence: CACRGSNQPQHF. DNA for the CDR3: TGTGCCTGTCGAGGAAGCAATCAGCCCCAGCATTTT.

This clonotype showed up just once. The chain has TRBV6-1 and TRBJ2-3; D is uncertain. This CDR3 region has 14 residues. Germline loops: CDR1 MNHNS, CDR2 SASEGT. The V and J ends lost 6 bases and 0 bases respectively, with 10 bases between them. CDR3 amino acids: CASRETWSTDTQYF. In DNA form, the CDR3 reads TGTGCCAGCAGGGAGACATGGAGCACAGATACGCAGTATTTT.